This TCR beta chain was obtained from a study of early T cells in non-severe SARS-CoV-2 infection. This clonotype was seen repeatedly, ten times or more. V was pared by 4 bases and J by 8 bases, with 2 bases between. Germline V gene data show CDR1 as SQVTM and CDR2 as ANQGSEA. CDR3 size: 8 residues. TCRdb reprocessed the 5' RACE reads via MiXCR and lists one record per CDR3 protein. This sample has 100,000 to 140,000 distinct CDR3 sequences; roughly 11% occur once, and the top ten carry about 7.6%. The sequencing input was whole blood. The chain joins TRBV29-1 to TRBJ1-2; D uncertain. This receptor was taken from an adult who was a healthcare worker with PCR-confirmed SARS-CoV-2 infection or an uninfected control (not recorded which). The CDR3 sequence: CSVGGYTF. Here the CDR3 DNA reads TGCAGCGTTGGCGGCTACACCTTC.